The rows below give T cell receptor beta chains drawn from one sample of a study of shared clonotypes between healthy human individuals. Method: immunoSEQ multiplex PCR; TCRdb's copy keeps in-frame clones and lacks some. Of roughly 640,000 clones listed, 74% are singletons. The sequenced material came from memory CD4+ T cells sorted from blood. These receptor sequences come from a woman younger than 45 in good health. The CDR3 runs from the conserved cysteine through the conserved F or W. A D gene is named only where the DNA matches it firmly. Only part of the rows carry a size: once, few, many, or a class if the clone is expanded.

J | V | D | size | DNA | CDR3
TRBJ2-7 | TRBV28 | TRBD2 | NA | TGTGCCAGCAGTTTAGGCACTAGCGGGAGGAACGAGCAGTACTTC | CASSLGTSGRNEQYF
TRBJ2-2 | TRBV7-6 | TRBD2 | NA | TGTGCCAGCAGCGCCTGGACTAGCGGGAGACGGAACACCGGGGAGCTGTTTTTT | CASSAWTSGRRNTGELFF
TRBJ2-5 | TRBV28 | NA | NA | TGTGCCAGCAGTTCCAACGGGGCGGGAAAACAGACCCAGTACTTC | CASSSNGAGKQTQYF
TRBJ1-2 | TRBV28 | NA | few | NA | CASSFGPGVGYTF
TRBJ2-7 | TRBV29-1 | TRBD1 | NA | TGCAGCGTCGTCCCCGGACAGGGTGCTTACGAGCAGTACTTC | CSVVPGQGAYEQYF
TRBJ1-3 | TRBV7-2 | NA | NA | TGTGCCAGCAGCTTCACTACAGGGACCTCTGGAAACACCATATATTTT | CASSFTTGTSGNTIYF
TRBJ1-3 | TRBV28 | NA | NA | TGTGCCAGCAGTTTACTGGGACATGAGGACACCATATATTTT | CASSLLGHEDTIYF
TRBJ2-7 | TRBV5-1 | NA | NA | TGCGCCAGCAGCTTGGGCGTCAGCTCCTACGAGCAGTACTTC | CASSLGVSSYEQYF
TRBJ2-5 | TRBV15 | TRBD2 | NA | TGTGCCACCAGCAGGGAGTCGCGGACTAGCGGGATCAAAGAGACCCAGTACTTC | CATSRESRTSGIKETQYF
TRBJ1-1 | TRBV19 | NA | once | TGTGCCAGTAGCCGGGACGGCTCAATGAACACTGAAGCTTTCTTT | CASSRDGSMNTEAFF
TRBJ2-1 | TRBV27 | NA | once | TGTGCCAGCGGGGACGGCAATACCTACAATGAGCAGTTCTTC | CASGDGNTYNEQFF
TRBJ2-3 | TRBV28 | NA | NA | TGTGCCAGCAGTTTGAGGGGTCGGTATACAGATACGCAGTATTTT | CASSLRGRYTDTQYF
TRBJ2-2 | TRBV5-1 | NA | few | TGCGCCAGCAGCTTGGGTCAGGTCGGGGAGCTGTTTTTT | CASSLGQVGELFF
TRBJ2-2 | TRBV27 | TRBD1 | NA | TGTGCCAGCAGTTTTTTCAGGGGGCGCGCCGGGGAGCTGTTTTTT | CASSFFRGRAGELFF
TRBJ2-3 | TRBV6-6 | TRBD2 | NA | TGTGCCAGTGGGGGGGGAGATACGCAGTATTTT | CASGGGDTQYF
TRBJ2-2 | TRBV2 | NA | NA | TGTGCCAGCAGTGTTACTGGCACCGGGGAGCTGTTTTTT | CASSVTGTGELFF
TRBJ2-7 | TRBV28 | TRBD1 | NA | TGTGCCAGCAGTTGGTCCGGACAGGGGTTCGAGCAGTACTTC | CASSWSGQGFEQYF
TRBJ2-2 | TRBV6-1 | NA | few | TGTGCCAGCAGTGAACCGGGGAAGTCCGGGGAGCTGTTTTTT | CASSEPGKSGELFF
TRBJ2-7 | TRBV10-3 | NA | few | TGTGCCATCAGTGTGGAGGACGAGCAGTACTTC | CAISVEDEQYF
TRBJ2-3 | TRBV25-1 | NA | NA | TGTGCCAGCAGTGATCTTAGGGACACTAGCACAGATACGCAGTATTTT | CASSDLRDTSTDTQYF
TRBJ1-5 | TRBV19 | NA | few | TGTGCCAGTAGTATAGATCGCGGGCAGAAGCCCCAGCATTTT | CASSIDRGQKPQHF
TRBJ1-5 | TRBV2 | NA | NA | TGTGCCAGCAGGGGGACCGGGCTTAGCAATCAGCCCCAGCATTTT | CASRGTGLSNQPQHF
TRBJ2-7 | TRBV19 | NA | many | TGTGCCAGTAGTCCCATTGCAGCGTCCTACGAGCAGTACTTC | CASSPIAASYEQYF
TRBJ2-7 | TRBV28 | NA | NA | TGTGCCAGCAGTCCACACCTAACCTACGAGCAGTACTTC | CASSPHLTYEQYF
TRBJ1-2 | TRBV29-1 | NA | NA | TGCAGCGTTGAAAAAACCGGGATGTATGGCTACACCTTC | CSVEKTGMYGYTF
TRBJ2-7 | TRBV6-1 | TRBD2 | NA | TGTGCCAGCGGTTCTTTCGCGGGAGGGTCCTACGAGCAGTACTTC | CASGSFAGGSYEQYF
TRBJ2-5 | TRBV28 | NA | NA | TGTGCCAGCAGTTTATATGAGCAAGAGACCCAGTACTTC | CASSLYEQETQYF
TRBJ1-2 | TRBV14 | TRBD1 | NA | TGTGCCAGCAGCCAAGTGGGGACAGGCTATGGCTACACCTTC | CASSQVGTGYGYTF
TRBJ2-2 | TRBV2 | NA | NA | TGTGCCAGCCGGAGGGAGAACACCGGGGAGCTGTTTTTT | CASRRENTGELFF
TRBJ1-3 | TRBV27 | TRBD1 | NA | TGTGCCAGCAGCCTCCAGGGGCCAGGGGGCCCTAGCGGAAACACCATATATTTT | CASSLQGPGGPSGNTIYF
TRBJ1-5 | TRBV6-1 | TRBD1 | NA | TGTGCCAGCAGTGCCCACCCGGGACAGAATAGCAATCAGCCCCAGCATTTT | CASSAHPGQNSNQPQHF
TRBJ2-3 | TRBV6-1 | TRBD2 | once | TGTGCCAGCAGTGGCCTACTAGCGGGAGGGGGCACAGATACGCAGTATTTT | CASSGLLAGGGTDTQYF
TRBJ1-4 | TRBV18 | NA | NA | TGTGCCAGCTCTCTGGGTGAAAAACTGTTTTTT | CASSLGEKLFF
TRBJ2-7 | TRBV7-2 | TRBD1 | NA | TGTGCCAGCAGCACACGACAGGGGCCGCCCTACGAGCAGTACTTC | CASSTRQGPPYEQYF
TRBJ2-3 | TRBV2 | TRBD2 | NA | TGTGCCAGCAGTCCTCGACTAGCGGGGGATTTTAGCACAGATACGCAGTATTTT | CASSPRLAGDFSTDTQYF
TRBJ2-1 | TRBV11-3 | TRBD1 | NA | TGTGCCAGCAGCTTAGGGACAGGGGGCTACAATGAGCAGTTCTTC | CASSLGTGGYNEQFF
TRBJ2-2 | TRBV27 | NA | NA | TGTGCCAGCAGTAAACGGTTGAACACCGGGGAGCTGTTTTTT | CASSKRLNTGELFF
TRBJ1-5 | TRBV19 | NA | NA | TGTGCCAGTGCGGGGACGTCTCAGCCCCAGCATTTT | CASAGTSQPQHF
TRBJ2-3 | TRBV5-1 | NA | NA | TGCGCCAGCAGCCCTGGTGGAGCGCCTAGCACAGATACGCAGTATTTT | CASSPGGAPSTDTQYF